The T cell receptor (beta chain) described here comes from a study of spatial heterogeneity in lung cancer. Every TCR cDNA molecule bore a unique molecular identifier. TCRdb processed the 5' RACE reads anew with MiXCR; each CDR3 protein has one entry. This table has 35,000 to 45,000 distinct CDR3 sequences, approximately 6.8% appearing once. This clonotype was seen ten or more times. Noted time point: sample taken at primary tumor resection. Samples were obtained from about 75 donors, all untreated early-stage non-small cell lung cancer patients. The authors sequenced whole RNA from tumor, nontumor lung or frozen PBMC without sorting. The length of the CDR3 is 13 residues. With 4 bases clipped from V and 5 bases from J, the junction kept 2 bases outside the gene matches. The germline V gene has CDR1 SGHAT and CDR2 FQNNGV.

The sequence was collected from a female donor with early-stage non-small cell lung cancer. This chain uses TRBV11-2 with TRBJ2-4, with TRBD1 matching 7 bases. Source: PBMCs, taken at surgery. CDR3 DNA: TGTGCCAGCAGCTCCGGACAGGAAAACATTCAGTACTTC. Amino acids: CASSSGQENIQYF.